Sequencing of this T cell receptor (beta chain) was carried out in a study of human T cells and chemical hapten exposure. Study-level background: Small pooled library volume differences chiefly drove per-sample TCR yield variation.

This sample's time point: pre-sensitization, week 0. Regarding treatment: therapeutic diphenylcyclopropenone sensitization with weekly scalp DPC. Each CDR3 protein gets one entry after TCRdb re-called the RACE reads with MiXCR. The sample carries under 400,000 distinct CDR3 sequences, 5% to 6.5% recorded once. The ends were cut back, 4 bases at V and 3 bases at J, with 10 bases in the middle. This CDR3 region has 13 residues. Germline CDR1 reads DFQATT; CDR2 reads SNEGSKA (reference sequence). This TCR was sampled from a woman aged 45 to 65 with alopecia areata. Some clones in this sample may be carry-over from other donors' samples. This specimen consisted of whole blood, obtained in connection with sensitization to the hapten diphenylcyclopropenone (DPC). V and J are TRBV20-1 and TRBJ1-5; D not resolved. Written as DNA, the CDR3 is TGCAGTGCTAAGGAGCTGATCAATCAGCCCCAGCATTTT. Its protein is CSAKELINQPQHF.